Given below is one T cell receptor beta chain in context. What it recognizes is unknown. Amplified TCR beta CDR3 regions came from RNA transcripts. HTBI primers were employed in a first-round RT-PCR of the TCR CDR3. A single record per CDR3 protein comes from TCRdb applying MiXCR to the multiplex PCR reads. The data show about 500,000 distinct CDR3 sequences, around 16% seen once. The data are from a study of T cells in Graves' hyperthyroidism and ophthalmopathy. Turning to the study itself: The blood sample was taken at first diagnosis, before treatment began.

Clinical Activity Scores of at least 3, NOSPECS grades of at least 4 and durations under 3 months characterized ophthalmopathy patients. Study-level points and caveats: Stable hyperthyroidism was told apart from ophthalmopathy by a model built on 13 V-J features. In blood, most of the thyroid clonotypes expanded above 0.001 were also present.

Trimming at V came to 0 bases and at J to 3 bases, leaving 1 base not matched to a gene. Germline CDR1 is LGHDT and CDR2 is YNNKEL (reference sequence). The CDR3 spans 14 residues. The receptor was isolated from a woman in her twenties or thirties with Graves' ophthalmopathy. The rearrangement uses TRBV3-1 and TRBJ1-2; 7 bases agree with TRBD1. Source material: blood. The CDR3 DNA is TGTGCCAGCAGCCAAGATCAGGGGGACTATGGCTACACCTTC. It encodes CASSQDQGDYGYTF. Full variable domain (rest looked up from reference TRBV3-1 and TRBJ1-2): DTAVSQTPKYLVTQMGNDKSIKCEQNLGHDTMYWYKQDSKKFLKIMFSYNNKELIINETVPNRFSPKSPDKAHLNLHINSLELGDSAVYFCASSQDQGDYGYTFGSGTRLTVV.